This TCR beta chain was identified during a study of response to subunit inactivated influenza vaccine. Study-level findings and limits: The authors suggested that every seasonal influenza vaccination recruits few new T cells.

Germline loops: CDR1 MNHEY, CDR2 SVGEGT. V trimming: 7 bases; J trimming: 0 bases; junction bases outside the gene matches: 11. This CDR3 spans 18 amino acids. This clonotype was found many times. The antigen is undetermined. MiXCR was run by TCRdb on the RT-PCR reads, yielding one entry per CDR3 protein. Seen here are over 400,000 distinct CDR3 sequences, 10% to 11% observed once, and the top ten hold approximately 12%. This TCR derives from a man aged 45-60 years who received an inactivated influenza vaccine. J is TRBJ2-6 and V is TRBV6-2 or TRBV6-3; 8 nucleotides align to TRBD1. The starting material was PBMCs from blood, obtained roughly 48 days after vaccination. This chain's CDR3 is CASTNDRGYASGANVLTF. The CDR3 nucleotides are TGTGCCAGCACAAACGACAGGGGTTACGCCTCTGGGGCCAACGTCCTGACTTTC.